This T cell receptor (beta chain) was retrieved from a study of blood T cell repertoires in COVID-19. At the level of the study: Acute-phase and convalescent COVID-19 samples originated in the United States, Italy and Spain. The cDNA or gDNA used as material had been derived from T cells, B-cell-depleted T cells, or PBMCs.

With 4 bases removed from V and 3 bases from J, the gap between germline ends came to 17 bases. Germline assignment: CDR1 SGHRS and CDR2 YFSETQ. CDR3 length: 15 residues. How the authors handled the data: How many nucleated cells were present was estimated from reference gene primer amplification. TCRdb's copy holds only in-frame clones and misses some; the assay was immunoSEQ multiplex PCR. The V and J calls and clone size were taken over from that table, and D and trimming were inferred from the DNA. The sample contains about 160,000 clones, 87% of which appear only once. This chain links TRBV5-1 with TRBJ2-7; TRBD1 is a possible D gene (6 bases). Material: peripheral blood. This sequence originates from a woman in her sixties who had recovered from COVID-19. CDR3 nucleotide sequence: TGCGCCAGCAGCCTCAACTCAGGGGCAGGCTACGAGCAGTACTTC. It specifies CASSLNSGAGYEQYF.